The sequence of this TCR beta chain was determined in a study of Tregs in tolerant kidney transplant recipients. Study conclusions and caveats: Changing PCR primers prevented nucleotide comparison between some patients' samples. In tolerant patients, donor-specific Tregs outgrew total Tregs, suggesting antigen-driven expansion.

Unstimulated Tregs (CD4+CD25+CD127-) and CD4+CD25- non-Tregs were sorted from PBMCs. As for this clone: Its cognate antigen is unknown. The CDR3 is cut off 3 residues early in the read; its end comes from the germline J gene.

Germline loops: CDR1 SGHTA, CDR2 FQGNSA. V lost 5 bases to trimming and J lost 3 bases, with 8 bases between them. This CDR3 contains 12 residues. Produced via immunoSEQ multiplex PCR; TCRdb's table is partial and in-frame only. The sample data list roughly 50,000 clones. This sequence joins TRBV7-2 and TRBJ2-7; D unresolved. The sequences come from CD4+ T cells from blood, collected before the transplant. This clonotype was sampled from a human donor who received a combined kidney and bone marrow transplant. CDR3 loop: CASSVNNYEQYF. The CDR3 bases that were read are TGTGCCAGCAGCGTAAATAACTACGAG.